A single sample is the source of the 26 T cell receptor beta chains below, sequenced in a study of Tregs in tolerant kidney transplant recipients. Generated by immunoSEQ multiplex PCR, the TCRdb table keeps only in-frame clones and is missing some. The table records hundreds of thousands of clones, about four fifths of them present only once. The sample consisted of CD4+ T cells from blood. The receptors originated from a human donor in good health.

The J gene is TRBJ2-7, the V gene TRBV5-1; maybe TRBD1 (6 bases). The length of the CDR3 is 13 residues. In germline, CDR1 is SGHRS, CDR2 YFSETQ. Trimming cost V 1 base and J 4 bases, with 9 bases left between them. CDR3 in amino acids: CASSLRGQYEQYF. The CDR3 bases are TGCGCCAGCAGCTTGCGCGGACAGTACGAGCAGTACTTC. Looking up the rest from reference TRBV5-1 and TRBJ2-7 gives the full variable domain: KAGVTQTPRYLIKTRGQQVTLSCSPISGHRSVSWYQQTPGQGLQFLFEYFSETQRNKGNFPGRFSGRQFSNSRSEMNVSTLELGDSALYLCASSLRGQYEQYFGPGTRLTVT.

This chain joins TRBV18 and TRBJ2-7; the D gene could be TRBD1 or TRBD2 (5 bases each). The CDR3 has 14 amino acids. Trimming left V 0 bases short and J 3 bases short, with 9 bases between. CDR1 and CDR2 from the germline V gene are KGHSH and LQKENI. In nucleotides, the CDR3 is TGTGCCAGCTCACCACCGGGACCGAGCTACGAGCAGTACTTC. Its translation: CASSPPGPSYEQYF.

The rearrangement links TRBV15 to TRBJ2-1, with 8 bases aligning to TRBD1. This CDR3 spans 14 amino acids. Germline CDR1 is LNHNV and CDR2 is YYDKDF (reference sequence). Trimming at V came to 3 bases and at J to 7 bases, leaving 5 bases not matched to a gene. As DNA, the CDR3 is TGTGCCACCAGCAGGTGGACAGGGAGAAATGAGCAGTTCTTC. This gives the protein CATSRWTGRNEQFF.

The rearrangement uses TRBV19 and TRBJ2-1; 10 bases agree with TRBD1. CDR3 length equals 17 residues. V gave up 1 base and J gave up 3 bases; unmatched junction bases: 6. Germline values: CDR1 LNHDA, CDR2 SQIVND (reference sequence). CDR3 bases: TGTGCCAGTAGTATAGCAGGGGACAGGGGCCTCTACAATGAGCAGTTCTTC. Its translation is CASSIAGDRGLYNEQFF.

The V call is TRBV12-2, the J call TRBJ2-3. TRBV12-2 is a documented pseudogene. The CDR3 has 15 amino acids. The CDR3 sequence is CASRFEGDCTDTQYF. CDR3 DNA: TGTGCAAGTCGCTTTGAGGGGGACTGCACAGATACGCAGTATTTT.

This chain joins TRBV11-2 and TRBJ2-3; maybe TRBD1 (5 bases). Germline values: CDR1 SGHAT, CDR2 FQNNGV. The V end was cut by 2 bases, the J end by 0 bases, with 12 bases between. This CDR3 has 16 residues. In DNA, the CDR3 is TGTGCCAGCAGCTTACTGGCAGGGCCCAGCACAGATACGCAGTATTTT. It encodes CASSLLAGPSTDTQYF.

The CDR3 protein is CASSEGRGPPGELFF. The CDR3 DNA is TGTGCCAGCAGTGAAGGGCGGGGTCCACCCGGGGAGCTGTTTTTT. The chain uses TRBV2 and TRBJ2-2; tentative D call: TRBD2 (6 bases). CDR1 SNHLY and CDR2 FYNNEI come from the germline V gene. The CDR3 is 15 amino acids. With 1 base removed from V and 6 bases from J, the gap between germline ends came to 12 bases.

The chain is built from TRBV5-1 and TRBJ1-2; no firm D call. Germline CDR1 SGHRS, CDR2 YFSETQ. This CDR3 spans 14 amino acids. Trimming removed 0 bases from V and 1 base from J, with 7 bases in between. The CDR3, as DNA: TGCGCCAGCAGCTTGGGAAGCCTTAACTATGGCTACACCTTC. Its protein product is CASSLGSLNYGYTF.

The chain uses TRBV4-1 and TRBJ2-3; D call uncertain. Trimming removed 1 base at V and 3 bases at J, with 5 bases between. CDR3 length equals 13 residues. Per germline, CDR1 MGHRA and CDR2 YSYEKL. CDR3 sequence reads: CASSQAPTDTQYF. CDR3 bases: TGCGCCAGCAGCCAAGCCCCGACAGATACGCAGTATTTT.

The chain carries TRBV6-4 and TRBJ1-2; D remains unclear. Trimming removed 0 bases at V and 8 bases at J, with 16 bases between. The CDR3 consists of 15 residues. The germline gives CDR1 MRHNA, CDR2 SNTAGT. CDR3 coding DNA: TGTGCCAGCAGTGACTCAGGCAGGTTGCCGATGGGCTACACCTTC. Translating it yields CASSDSGRLPMGYTF.

On this clone itself: The sample contains more than one DNA sequence encoding this CDR3. This chain connects TRBV18 to TRBJ2-1; TRBD1 matches 11 bases. Per germline, CDR1 KGHSH and CDR2 LQKENI. With V trimmed by 3 bases and J by 6 bases, 4 bases remained unmatched. CDR3 length equals 15 residues. CDR3 protein: CASSPLGTGGNEQFF. Written as DNA, the CDR3 is TGTGCCAGCTCACCTCTAGGGACAGGGGGCAATGAGCAGTTCTTC. The whole variable domain, remainder taken from reference TRBV18 and TRBJ2-1, is NAGVMQNPRHLVRRRGQEARLRCSPMKGHSHVYWYRQLPEEGLKFMVYLQKENIIDESGMPKERFSAEFPKEGPSILRIQQVVRGDSAAYFCASSPLGTGGNEQFFGPGTRLTVL.

CDR3 coding DNA: TGCGCCAGCAGCTTGGAGGTAGCGGGGGACACAGATACGCAGTATTTT. Protein product: CASSLEVAGDTDTQYF. The chain recombines TRBV5-1 with TRBJ2-3, with TRBD2 matching 9 bases. Looked up from germline, CDR1 is SGHRS and CDR2 is YFSETQ. Trimming took 0 bases from V and 2 from J; bases not matched to a gene: 4. The CDR3 extends over 16 amino acids.

The CDR3 reads CASSVDGNTIYF. The CDR3 nucleotides read TGTGCCAGCAGCGTAGATGGAAACACCATATATTTT. The gene calls are TRBV9 and TRBJ1-3; D unresolved. The CDR3 length is 12 residues. Trimming cost V 0 bases and J 3 bases, with 1 base left between them. Per germline, CDR1 SGDLS and CDR2 YYNGEE.

V gene TRBV6-1 combines with J gene TRBJ2-4, with D perhaps assigned TRBD1 or TRBD2 (6 bases each). CDR3 length: 15 residues. Germline CDR1 and CDR2: MNHNS and SASEGT. The V gene lost 2 bases and the J gene lost 7 bases, with 15 bases spanning the gap. The CDR3: CASSEIPRGRNIQYF. The CDR3 nucleotides read TGTGCCAGCAGTGAAATACCGAGGGGGAGGAACATTCAGTACTTC.

This clone was seen a few times. The chain links TRBV5-6 to TRBJ1-3, with 7 nucleotides matching TRBD1. The CDR3 consists of 17 residues. V dropped 5 bases and J dropped 0; count of bases not matched to a gene: 11. Per the germline V gene, CDR1 is SGHDT and CDR2 is YYEEEE. The CDR3 spells CASSLLPGQTSGNTIYF. The CDR3 DNA reads TGTGCCAGCAGTCTACTCCCGGGACAGACCTCTGGAAACACCATATATTTT.

V usage is TRBV6-6 and J usage is TRBJ2-7, with D perhaps TRBD2 (6 bases). Trimming removed 7 bases at V and 6 bases at J, with 22 bases between. CDR3 size: 15 residues. Germline CDR1 and CDR2: MNHNY and SVGAGI (reference sequence). CDR3 coding DNA: TGTGCCAGCACAAAAACCGGAGGGGATGAGCGCGAGCAGTACTTC. Protein product: CASTKTGGDEREQYF.

This rearrangement joins TRBV30 to TRBJ2-7; tentatively, D is TRBD2 (5 bases). Germline assignment: CDR1 GTSNPN and CDR2 SVGIG (reference sequence). The CDR3 runs to 13 residues. V was cut by 2 bases and J by 2 bases, with 10 bases left in between. The CDR3 nucleotides are TGTGCCTGGAGTCTCGGGGTACCCTACGAGCAGTACTTC. The encoded protein is CAWSLGVPYEQYF.

This clone was detected once. The chain carries TRBV5-1 and TRBJ1-2, with 8 bases identical to TRBD1. The germline CDR1 and CDR2 sequences are SGHRS and YFSETQ. V trimming: 3 bases; J trimming: 4 bases; junction bases outside the gene matches: 11. The CDR3 sequence is 16 residues long. The CDR3 is CASSYGTTGGIYGYTF. In DNA form, the CDR3 reads TGCGCCAGCAGCTATGGGACTACAGGGGGGATCTATGGCTACACCTTC.

CDR3 protein: CASSRVSRSATEAFF. The CDR3 nucleotides are TGTGCCAGCAGTCGCGTTTCGAGGTCCGCTACTGAAGCTTTCTTT. The chain joins TRBV6-6 to TRBJ1-1; no clear D. V lost 5 bases to trimming and J lost 5 bases, with 18 bases between them. The CDR3 has 15 residues. Germline V CDR1 and CDR2: MNHNY, SVGAGI (reference sequence).

A few counts support this clone. CDR3 amino acids: CASTLGVMNTEAFF. The CDR3 DNA sequence: TGTGCCAGCACCTTAGGGGTAATGAACACTGAAGCTTTCTTT. V is TRBV21-1 and J is TRBJ1-1; TRBD1 is the table's D call, not checked against the DNA. TRBV21-1 is deemed a pseudogene. This CDR3 comprises 14 residues.

This chain joins TRBV5-1 and TRBJ1-2; 7 bases are a match to TRBD1. CDR1 and CDR2 (germline): SGHRS, YFSETQ. The CDR3 length is 12 residues. With 4 bases clipped from V and 8 bases from J, the junction kept 5 bases outside the gene matches. Here the CDR3 DNA reads TGCGCCAGCAGCCAGGGGGGGAGCGGCTACACCTTC. Protein: CASSQGGSGYTF.

This clone was observed once. This rearrangement joins TRBV29-1 to TRBJ2-2; D tentatively reads TRBD1 or TRBD2 (5 bases each). CDR1 and CDR2 from the germline V gene are SQVTM and ANQGSEA. The CDR3 spans 13 residues. The ends were cut back, 3 bases at V and 5 bases at J, with 10 bases in the middle. The DNA for the CDR3 is TGCAGCGTTGAGGCAGGGAGAACCGGGGAGCTGTTTTTT. It codes for CSVEAGRTGELFF.

The CDR3 DNA sequence: TGTGCCTGGACCCGCGCTTGGGATTCACCCCTCCACTTT. It yields the protein CAWTRAWDSPLHF. The chain combines TRBV30 with TRBJ1-6, with D hard to call. The CDR3 runs to 13 residues. The V end was cut by 4 bases, the J end by 8 bases, with 12 bases between. Germline CDR1 is GTSNPN and CDR2 is SVGIG (reference sequence).

The chain links TRBV6-1 to TRBJ1-4; no reliable D call. Germline CDR1 MNHNS, CDR2 SASEGT. The CDR3 is 13 residues long. V was clipped by 11 bases and J by 5 bases, with 15 bases between them. The CDR3 here is CAGALTRNEKLFF. DNA for the CDR3: TGTGCCGGAGCCCTTACGAGAAATGAAAAACTGTTTTTT.

The V and J genes are TRBV6-5 and TRBJ1-1; 7 bases map to TRBD1. CDR1 is MNHEY, CDR2 SVGAGI, per germline. CDR3 length: 15 residues. V lost 0 bases and J lost 5; bases outside the gene matches: 6. The CDR3 sequence: CASSYSRTGLTEAFF. Written as DNA, the CDR3 is TGTGCCAGCAGTTACTCGAGGACAGGTTTAACTGAAGCTTTCTTT.

This chain uses TRBV18 with TRBJ2-7; 9 nucleotides agree with TRBD1. Germline V gene lookup returns CDR1 KGHSH and CDR2 LQKENI. The V segment lost 8 bases and the J segment 2 bases; nucleotides outside the gene matches: 13. This CDR3 is 16 amino acids long. In nucleotides, the CDR3 is TGTGCCAGCGCAGCTCCCGGGACAGGGATGACCTACGAGCAGTACTTC. Its translation: CASAAPGTGMTYEQYF.